Given below is one TCR beta chain in context. This sample was included in a study of blood T cell repertoires in COVID-19. On the study more broadly: Acute and convalescent COVID-19 specimens originated in the United States, Italy and Spain. Sources were T cells, B-cell-depleted T cells, or PBMCs; the material itself was cDNA or gDNA.

The CDR3 is made up of 14 amino acids. Looked up from germline, CDR1 is SNHLY and CDR2 is FYNNEI. Trimming at V came to 3 bases and at J to 5 bases, leaving 4 bases not matched to a gene. Per the study methods: It was from reference gene primer amplification that nucleated cell counts were estimated. This table comes from immunoSEQ multiplex PCR, and its TCRdb copy is limited to in-frame clones, with some not included. Clonal size and the V and J genes are those of that table, whereas D and trimming came from the DNA. The table includes some 150,000 clones, roughly 80% detected once. The sequencing sample was made of peripheral blood. The chain employs TRBV2 and TRBJ1-2, with 9 bases lining up with TRBD1. This receptor was obtained from a human donor in a cohort sampled during active COVID-19. The CDR3 sequence: CASSEYRGPYGYTF. CDR3 bases: TGTGCCAGCAGTGAGTACAGGGGGCCTTATGGCTACACCTTC.